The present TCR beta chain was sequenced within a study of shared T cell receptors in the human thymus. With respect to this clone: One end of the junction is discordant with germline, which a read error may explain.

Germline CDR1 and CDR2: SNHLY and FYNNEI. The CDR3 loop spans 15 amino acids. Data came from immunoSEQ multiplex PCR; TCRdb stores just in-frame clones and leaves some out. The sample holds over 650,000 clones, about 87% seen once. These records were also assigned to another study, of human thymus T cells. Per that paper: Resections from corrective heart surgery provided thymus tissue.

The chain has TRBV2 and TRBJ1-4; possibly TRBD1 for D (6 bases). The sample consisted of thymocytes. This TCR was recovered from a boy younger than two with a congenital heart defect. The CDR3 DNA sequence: TGTGCCAGCAGGGAAGAGGGGGCAACTAATGAAAAACTGTTTTTT. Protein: CASREEGATNEKLFF. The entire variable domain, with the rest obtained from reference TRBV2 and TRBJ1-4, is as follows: EPEVTQTPSHQVTQMGQEVILRCVPISNHLYFYWYRQILGQKVEFLVSFYNNEISEKSEIFDDQFSVERPDGSNFTLKIRSTKLEDSAMYFCASREEGATNEKLFFGSGTQLSVL.